This T cell receptor beta chain derives from a study of cytomegalovirus exposure and HLA in healthy donors. Study-wide points: Across donors, most TCRs were seen rarely, yet some public ones were widespread. Three CMV-associated chains proved CMV antigen-specific in vitro.

Sequenced by immunoSEQ multiplex PCR; TCRdb stores in-frame clones only, minus some. The sample has some 80,000 clones; 95% to 96% are singletons. The count of this clone is one. Its antigen is not identified. J was trimmed by 8 bases and V by 1 base; bases with no gene match: 9. CDR1 and CDR2 (germline): LNHDA, SQIVND (reference sequence). The CDR3 loop spans 16 amino acids. The sequenced material came from PBMCs. The origin of this receptor is a woman between 18 and 29 years old in good health and CMV-seronegative. This chain joins TRBV19 and TRBJ2-1, with 9 bases that match TRBD2. The CDR3 here is CASSIAGTSPSDEQFF. CDR3 bases: TGTGCCAGTAGTATAGCCGGGACTAGCCCTAGCGATGAGCAGTTCTTC.